The 27 T cell receptor beta chains reported below all come from one sample, sequenced in a study of OX40 agonist ivuxolimab in advanced cancers. Produced via immunoSEQ multiplex PCR; TCRdb's table is partial and in-frame only. The table has about 100,000 clones, approximately 90% seen once. The specimen comprised CD4+ or CD8+ T cells sorted from blood, sampled in a trial of the OX40 agonist ivuxolimab. These receptors were taken from an adult with an advanced solid tumor such as melanoma, head and neck, liver or kidney cancer.

The chain links TRBV5-4 to TRBJ1-3; 7 bases agree with TRBD1. CDR1 is SGHNT, CDR2 YYREEE, per germline (reference sequence). The CDR3 sequence is 14 residues long. Trimming removed 1 base from V and 4 bases from J; junction bases left unmatched: 2. CDR3 in DNA: TGTGCCAGCAGCTTGCAGGGGGTCGGAAACACCATATATTTT. Protein product: CASSLQGVGNTIYF.

The chain is built from TRBV11-2 and TRBJ2-1; 7 bases match TRBD1. V dropped 5 bases and J dropped 6; count of bases not matched to a gene: 10. CDR1 SGHAT and CDR2 FQNNGV come from the germline V gene. CDR3 size: 15 residues. CDR3: CASSTAGTVGNEQFF. DNA of the CDR3: TGTGCCAGCAGCACCGCCGGGACAGTAGGCAATGAGCAGTTCTTC.

The J gene is TRBJ2-1, the V gene TRBV5-1, with TRBD2 matching 10 bases. Germline CDR1 reads SGHRS; CDR2 reads YFSETQ. Trimming cost V 4 bases and J 5 bases; bases outside gene matches: 6. This CDR3 is 15 amino acids long. The CDR3 DNA is TGCGCCAGCAGCCCGGGACTAGCGAGAGACAATGAGCAGTTCTTC. Protein product: CASSPGLARDNEQFF.

This clone occurred once. The chain is built from TRBV5-1 and TRBJ2-3; TRBD1 matches at 10 bases. V was pared by 4 bases and J by 2 bases, with 13 bases of the junction left unmatched. CDR1 is SGHRS and CDR2 is YFSETQ in the germline V gene. The CDR3 is 18 residues long. The CDR3 loop is CASSETGGSRSLTDTQYF. CDR3 nucleotides: TGCGCCAGCAGCGAGACAGGGGGCTCGCGGAGTCTCACAGATACGCAGTATTTT.

The V call is TRBV19, the J call TRBJ2-1; 9 bases are a match to TRBD2. Germline V lookup: CDR1 LNHDA, CDR2 SQIVND (reference sequence). The V and J ends lost 7 bases and 10 bases, in that order; junction bases with no gene match: 11. There are 14 residues in the CDR3. Written as DNA, the CDR3 is TGTGCCAGTAAGGCGGGAGGGCCCTCGAGGGAGCAGTTCTTC. This gives the protein CASKAGGPSREQFF.

The gene calls are TRBV25-1 and TRBJ2-3; 12 bases align to TRBD2. Trimming cost V 3 bases and J 4 bases; bases outside gene matches: 8. Germline values: CDR1 MGHDK, CDR2 SYGVNS. CDR3 size: 17 residues. Here the CDR3 reads CASSEDRTSGNADTQYF. The CDR3 DNA follows: TGTGCCAGCAGTGAGGATCGGACTAGCGGGAATGCAGATACGCAGTATTTT.

The J gene is TRBJ2-2, the V gene TRBV28; D call uncertain. CDR3 length equals 15 residues. Trimming removed 11 bases from V and 1 base from J, with 17 bases in between. Germline V CDR1 and CDR2: MDHEN, SYDVKM. CDR3: CASFSGRWNTGELFF. CDR3 nucleotide sequence: TGTGCCTCCTTCTCCGGGCGCTGGAACACCGGGGAGCTGTTTTTT.

V usage is TRBV18 and J usage is TRBJ2-5, with 8 bases aligning to TRBD1. The CDR3 length is 16 residues. Per germline, CDR1 KGHSH and CDR2 LQKENI. Unmatched junction bases numbered 11, after V lost 3 bases and J lost 5 bases. CDR3 loop: CASSPMDRASSETQYF. The DNA for the CDR3 is TGTGCCAGCTCACCGATGGACAGGGCCTCGTCTGAGACCCAGTACTTC.

This chain links TRBV6-6 with TRBJ2-7; 11 positions agree with TRBD2. Germline CDR1 MNHNY, CDR2 SVGAGI (reference sequence). The CDR3 sequence is 15 residues long. Trimming at V came to 5 bases and at J to 7 bases, leaving 10 bases not matched to a gene. In DNA, the CDR3 is TGTGCCAGCAGTGCCGGGACTAGCGGAACGAGGGAGCAGTACTTC. This encodes CASSAGTSGTREQYF.

The rearrangement uses TRBV6-5 and TRBJ1-2; the D is unclear. CDR1 is MNHEY, CDR2 SVGAGI, per germline. Deletions cut 6 bases from V and 4 bases from J, with 12 bases between. This CDR3 region has 13 residues. CDR3 in amino acids: CASSLTRGYGYTF. The DNA of the CDR3 is TGTGCCAGCAGCCTGACGCGGGGCTATGGCTACACCTTC.

The chain links TRBV12-5 to TRBJ2-5; D possibly uses TRBD1 or TRBD2 (6 bases each). V was pared by 0 bases and J by 5 bases, with 13 bases between. Germline V gene data show CDR1 as LGHNT and CDR2 as FRNRAP. This CDR3 is 15 amino acids long. CDR3 DNA sequence: TGTGCTAGTGGTTTGGTCACGGGGGCAGGGGAGACCCAGTACTTC. This translates into CASGLVTGAGETQYF. Full variable domain (remainder filled in from reference TRBV12-5 and TRBJ2-5): DARVTQTPRHKVTEMGQEVTMRCQPILGHNTVFWYRQTMMQGLELLAYFRNRAPLDDSGMPKDRFSAEMPDATLATLKIQPSEPRDSAVYFCASGLVTGAGETQYFGPGTRLLVL.

The count of this clone is one. The chain recombines TRBV10-1 with TRBJ2-7, with 10 bases matching TRBD2. The CDR3 loop spans 18 amino acids. V lost 0 bases, J lost 0 bases, and 8 bases stayed unmatched. CDR1 is WNHNN, CDR2 SYGVQD, per germline (reference sequence). The CDR3 here is CASSESNPTSGFSYEQYF. Written as DNA, the CDR3 is TGCGCCAGCAGTGAGTCCAACCCGACTAGCGGGTTCTCCTACGAGCAGTACTTC.

This clone was seen a few times. V gene TRBV18 combines with J gene TRBJ2-4, with TRBD1 matching over 9 bases. J gave up 6 bases and V 6 bases, and 6 bases lay outside the gene matches. Germline V gene sequence: CDR1 KGHSH, CDR2 LQKENI. The CDR3 totals 14 residues. Here the CDR3 DNA reads TGTGCCAGCTCCAGGACAGGGGAAGGAAACATTCAGTACTTC. Translation: CASSRTGEGNIQYF.

The chain recombines TRBV19 with TRBJ1-1, with 8 bases fitting TRBD1. The trim removed 0 bases at V and 6 bases at J, leaving 3 bases unmatched. The CDR3 covers 14 residues. The germline CDR1 and CDR2 sequences are LNHDA and SQIVND (reference sequence). The CDR3 reads CASSIDTGGSEAFF. The DNA for the CDR3 is TGTGCCAGTAGTATAGATACAGGGGGATCTGAAGCTTTCTTT.

The chain joins TRBV7-8 to TRBJ1-1; D not certain. Looked up from germline, CDR1 is SGHVS and CDR2 is FQNEAQ. V gave up 5 bases and J gave up 1 base, with 11 bases separating them. This CDR3 has 14 residues. CDR3 amino acids: CASSVLGGNTEAFF. CDR3 coding DNA: TGTGCCAGCAGCGTCCTAGGAGGGAACACTGAAGCTTTCTTT.

This chain connects TRBV6-4 to TRBJ1-3; 7 bases fit TRBD1. Germline values: CDR1 MRHNA, CDR2 SNTAGT. The V segment lost 0 bases and the J segment 1 base; nucleotides outside the gene matches: 6. This CDR3 comprises 17 residues. CDR3 residues: CASSDSRQGSSGNTIYF. The DNA for the CDR3 is TGTGCCAGCAGTGACTCAAGACAGGGCTCTTCTGGAAACACCATATATTTT.

The rearrangement links TRBV6-5 to TRBJ2-5, with a weak D call TRBD1 (6 bases). V lost 4 bases and J 4 bases, leaving 10 bases between the germline ends. CDR1 and CDR2 from the germline V gene are MNHEY and SVGAGI. The CDR3 runs to 13 residues. In nucleotides, the CDR3 is TGTGCCAGCAGTTCAATCAGGGGAGAGACCCAGTACTTC. This translates into CASSSIRGETQYF.

The genes are TRBV10-2 and TRBJ2-2; 14 nucleotides line up with TRBD2. Trimming took 4 bases from V and 5 from J; bases not matched to a gene: 0. This CDR3 has 15 residues. Germline CDR1 is WSHSY and CDR2 is SAAADI. The CDR3 DNA reads TGCGCCAGCAGTGGGACTAGCGGGAGGACCGGGGAGCTGTTTTTT. It specifies CASSGTSGRTGELFF.

A single count supports this clone. The chain has TRBV18 and TRBJ1-1; the D is unclear. The CDR3 is made up of 13 amino acids. From germline, CDR1 is KGHSH and CDR2 LQKENI. Between the trimmed V and J ends, which lost 5 bases and 4 bases, there was a span of 11 bases. The CDR3 region is CASSIGSRTEAFF. CDR3 nucleotides: TGTGCCAGCTCAATCGGGTCTCGCACTGAAGCTTTCTTT.

The J gene is TRBJ2-7, the V gene TRBV6-6; the D gene is possibly TRBD1 (7 bases). The CDR3 length is 13 residues. V was trimmed by 5 bases and J by 5 bases, leaving 13 bases between them. Germline assignment: CDR1 MNHNY and CDR2 SVGAGI (reference sequence). The CDR3 nucleotides read TGTGCCAGCAGTCTCCAGGGGGGCAACGAGCAGTACTTC. It yields the protein CASSLQGGNEQYF.

In the case of this clone: Additional DNA sequences in this sample encode the identical CDR3. The gene calls are TRBV4-3 and TRBJ1-1, with D possibly being TRBD1 (5 bases). Trimming removed 4 bases at V and 4 bases at J, with 10 bases between. Germline V gene sequence: CDR1 LGHNA, CDR2 YSLEER. CDR3 length: 13 residues. This chain's CDR3 is CASSRGRVTEAFF. CDR3 DNA sequence: TGCGCCAGCAGCCGGGGGAGAGTCACTGAAGCTTTCTTT.

This clone was found a few times. This chain uses TRBV10-1 with TRBJ2-3; D is ambiguous. The ends were cut back, 4 bases at V and 1 base at J, with 9 bases in the middle. Germline CDR1 reads WNHNN; CDR2 reads SYGVQD (reference sequence). The CDR3 is 14 residues long. The CDR3 DNA is TGCGCCAGCAGTGGAGAAGGCCGCACAGATACGCAGTATTTT. Encoded protein: CASSGEGRTDTQYF.

The rearrangement uses TRBV6-5 and TRBJ1-2; weak D call: TRBD1 (6 bases). This CDR3 is built from 15 residues. Germline CDR1 reads MNHEY; CDR2 reads SVGAGI. The V gene lost 0 bases and the J gene lost 1 base, with 9 bases spanning the gap. The CDR3 sequence is CASSYSTGYNYGYTF. The CDR3 bases are TGTGCCAGCAGTTACTCGACAGGATATAACTATGGCTACACCTTC.

The chain couples TRBV7-9 to TRBJ1-6; D remains ambiguous. Germline V CDR1 and CDR2: SEHNR, FQNEAQ (reference sequence). Trimming left V 5 bases short and J 5 bases short, with 13 bases between. The CDR3 totals 15 residues. CDR3 sequence (DNA): TGTGCCAGCAGCCCCGGTGCTCCGGATAATTCACCCCTCCACTTT. It encodes CASSPGAPDNSPLHF.

This chain uses TRBV7-9 with TRBJ1-2, with D uncertain. In germline, CDR1 is SEHNR, CDR2 FQNEAQ (reference sequence). This CDR3 is 14 amino acids long. V gave up 5 bases and J gave up 0 bases, with 10 bases separating them. Here the CDR3 DNA reads TGTGCCAGCAGCGCGCAGAGGACTAACTATGGCTACACCTTC. It specifies CASSAQRTNYGYTF.

This chain links TRBV15 with TRBJ2-2; tentatively, D is TRBD2 (7 bases). V lost 6 bases and J lost 4, with 15 bases in between. The CDR3 runs 15 residues. Germline CDR1 reads LNHNV; CDR2 reads YYDKDF (reference sequence). CDR3 region: CATRGAGEGTGELFF. As DNA, the CDR3 is TGTGCCACCAGGGGGGCAGGGGAGGGCACCGGGGAGCTGTTTTTT.

CDR3 DNA sequence: TGTGCCAGCAGCGTCTCACTTCACGCCCGGGACGAGCAGTACTTC. Its protein is CASSVSLHARDEQYF. V is TRBV9 and J is TRBJ2-7, with D unclear. With 2 bases removed from V and 5 bases from J, the gap between germline ends came to 17 bases. Germline V gene lookup returns CDR1 SGDLS and CDR2 YYNGEE. This CDR3 spans 15 amino acids.